This is a list of T cell receptor beta chains from one sample in a study of shared clonotypes between healthy human individuals. The data were produced by immunoSEQ multiplex PCR, yet TCRdb's version contains in-frame clones alone and is incomplete. The table has around 640,000 clones, roughly 96% seen once; the top ten hold about 0.12%. Sequenced input: naive CD8+ T cells sorted from blood. These receptors were collected from a woman aged 25 to 45 in good health. The CDR3 runs from the conserved cysteine through the conserved F or W. The D gene is left open where the match is weak. The size field is filled for only some rows; it gives once, few, many or a size class.

clone size	J gene	D gene	V gene	CDR3 protein	CDR3 DNA
.	TRBJ2-7	.	TRBV14	CASSQALYEQYF	TGTGCCAGCAGCCAAGCGCTATACGAGCAGTACTTC
.	TRBJ2-7	TRBD1	TRBV19	CASSIGTGTGGAEQYF	TGTGCCAGTAGTATAGGCACCGGGACAGGGGGCGCCGAGCAGTACTTC
.	TRBJ2-1	.	TRBV5-4	CASSSWTGNEQFF	TGTGCCAGCAGCTCTTGGACTGGAAATGAGCAGTTCTTC
.	TRBJ2-7	TRBD1	TRBV19	CASSIDLGTGVDEQYF	TGTGCCAGTAGTATAGATCTAGGGACAGGGGTGGACGAGCAGTACTTC
.	TRBJ2-5	.	TRBV5-1	CASSWRDPPQYF	TGCGCCAGCAGCTGGCGGGACCCCCCTCAGTACTTC
.	TRBJ1-2	.	TRBV30	CAWSEWDTGYTF	TGTGCCTGGAGTGAATGGGACACAGGCTACACCTTC
.	TRBJ1-2	.	TRBV6-1	CASSSGSYGYTF	TGTGCCAGCAGTTCAGGGAGCTATGGCTACACCTTC
.	TRBJ1-1	.	TRBV28	CASSLHQGNWMNTEAFF	TGTGCCAGCAGTCTCCACCAGGGGAATTGGATGAACACTGAAGCTTTCTTT
.	TRBJ1-5	.	TRBV28	CASTIGESNQPQHF	TGTGCCAGCACCATCGGGGAGAGCAATCAGCCCCAGCATTTT
.	TRBJ2-7	TRBD2	TRBV29-1	CSVVGTSGRALVYEQYF	TGCAGCGTTGTAGGGACTAGCGGGAGGGCCCTCGTATACGAGCAGTACTTC
.	TRBJ2-2	.	TRBV13	CASSGWAGGGTGELFF	TGTGCCAGCAGCGGCTGGGCGGGCGGCGGCACCGGGGAGCTGTTTTTT
once	TRBJ1-1	.	TRBV10-1	CASRTRGFEAFF	TGCGCCAGCAGGACCAGGGGATTTGAAGCTTTCTTT
.	TRBJ2-3	TRBD2	TRBV28	CASSTHELGRSAGGSPSDTQYF	TGTGCCAGCAGTACCCATGAGCTCGGTCGATCGGCGGGGGGCTCCCCCTCAGATACGCAGTATTTT
.	TRBJ2-3	TRBD1	TRBV7-7	CASSLPGTVFLGPSTDTQYF	TGTGCCAGCAGCCTGCCCGGGACAGTATTTCTAGGGCCTAGTACAGATACGCAGTATTTT
.	TRBJ2-7	TRBD1	TRBV7-9	CASSLQQGGSNYEQYF	TGTGCCAGCAGCTTACAACAGGGGGGCTCCAACTACGAGCAGTACTTC
once	TRBJ2-1	TRBD2	TRBV6-1	CASSEIGEGINNEQFF	TGTGCCAGCAGTGAAATTGGGGAGGGGATCAACAATGAGCAGTTCTTC
.	TRBJ2-7	TRBD1	TRBV5-8	CASSFPGQGSYEQYF	TGTGCCAGCAGCTTTCCGGGACAGGGGTCCTACGAGCAGTACTTC
.	TRBJ1-5	.	TRBV28	CASSLRLSNNQPQHF	TGTGCCAGCAGTTTGAGGCTCAGTAATAATCAGCCCCAGCATTTT
.	TRBJ2-7	.	TRBV7-2	CASSVGLLSYEQYF	TGTGCCAGCAGCGTGGGACTGCTCTCCTACGAGCAGTACTTC
.	TRBJ1-1	.	TRBV28	CASSPIVANTEAFF	TGTGCCAGCAGTCCCATAGTTGCTAACACTGAAGCTTTCTTT
.	TRBJ1-5	.	TRBV15	CATSRGVSNQPQHF	TGTGCCACCAGCAGAGGGGTTAGCAATCAGCCCCAGCATTTT
.	TRBJ2-1	TRBD1	TRBV13	CASSSRDSYNEQFF	TGTGCCAGCAGCTCCCGGGACAGCTACAATGAGCAGTTCTTC
.	TRBJ2-7	TRBD2	TRBV27	CASSLEGTSSYEQYF	TGTGCCAGCAGTTTAGAAGGGACTAGCTCCTACGAGCAGTACTTC
.	TRBJ2-1	.	TRBV6-4	CASTGSSNNEQFF	TGTGCCAGCACAGGGTCATCGAACAATGAGCAGTTCTTC
once	TRBJ1-2	.	TRBV6-5	CASSLSGTYGYTF	TGTGCCAGCAGCCTCAGTGGGACCTATGGCTACACCTTC
.	TRBJ1-2	.	TRBV28	CASSLDRLNYGYTF	TGTGCCAGCAGTTTAGACAGGCTTAACTATGGCTACACCTTC
.	TRBJ2-2	.	TRBV27	CASSPHVGGPDTGELFF	TGTGCCAGCAGTCCCCACGTAGGCGGGCCAGACACCGGGGAGCTGTTTTTT
.	TRBJ2-3	.	TRBV27	CASSLGPGVRADTQYF	TGTGCCAGCAGTTTAGGGCCGGGAGTGCGAGCAGATACGCAGTATTTT
.	TRBJ2-3	.	TRBV7-2	CASSLATGSTDTQYF	TGTGCCAGCAGCTTAGCGACGGGAAGCACAGATACGCAGTATTTT
.	TRBJ2-5	TRBD2	TRBV4-1	CASSQLQGTSRPQEQYF	TGCGCCAGCAGCCAATTACAGGGGACTAGCCGTCCCCAGGAGCAGTACTTC
.	TRBJ2-5	TRBD1	TRBV5-6	CASSWDRGLEETQYF	TGTGCCAGCAGCTGGGACAGGGGGCTCGAGGAGACCCAGTACTTC
.	TRBJ1-4	.	TRBV4-1	CASSLRRAPNEKLFF	TGCGCCAGCAGCCTCAGACGAGCGCCTAATGAAAAACTGTTTTTT
.	TRBJ1-5	.	TRBV4-1	CASSQGAAPNQPQHF	TGCGCCAGCAGCCAAGGGGCAGCACCAAATCAGCCCCAGCATTTT
.	TRBJ2-7	.	TRBV30	CAWNEGGPYEQYF	TGTGCCTGGAATGAGGGTGGCCCCTACGAGCAGTACTTC
.	TRBJ2-5	.	TRBV30	CAWSGGSLETQYF	TGTGCCTGGAGTGGGGGCAGCTTAGAGACCCAGTACTTC
.	TRBJ2-1	TRBD2	TRBV11-2	CASSPRTSGRFNEQFF	TGTGCCAGCAGCCCTCGGACTAGCGGGAGGTTCAATGAGCAGTTCTTC
.	TRBJ1-5	.	TRBV5-6	CASSLTAGFVNQPQHF	TGTGCCAGCAGCTTGACGGCAGGTTTCGTTAATCAGCCCCAGCATTTT
.	TRBJ2-7	.	TRBV29-1	CSVARRNEQYF	TGCAGCGTTGCCAGGAGAAACGAGCAGTACTTC
once	TRBJ2-1	TRBD2	TRBV7-8	CASSLASGRENEQFF	TGTGCCAGCAGCTTAGCTAGCGGGAGAGAAAATGAGCAGTTCTTC
.	TRBJ2-3	.	TRBV5-1	CASRLGGTSTDTQYF	TGCGCCAGCAGGCTGGGCGGGACTAGCACAGATACGCAGTATTTT
.	TRBJ1-1	.	TRBV2	CASSDRLNTEAFF	TGTGCCAGCAGTGACAGATTGAACACTGAAGCTTTCTTT
once	TRBJ2-2	TRBD2	TRBV28	CASRGGLAGHGGELFF	TGTGCCAGCAGGGGAGGACTAGCGGGGCACGGCGGGGAGCTGTTTTTT
.	TRBJ2-3	TRBD1	TRBV28	CASRPTTGGPADTQYF	TGTGCCAGCAGACCCACGACAGGGGGCCCGGCAGATACGCAGTATTTT
.	TRBJ2-1	.	TRBV27	CASTIGASTSSYNEQFF	TGTGCCAGCACCATTGGAGCTAGCACGAGCTCCTACAATGAGCAGTTCTTC
.	TRBJ2-7	.	TRBV27	CASSSTPARVSYEQYF	TGTGCCAGCAGTTCGACGCCCGCCAGGGTTTCCTACGAGCAGTACTTC
.	TRBJ2-7	.	TRBV28	CASRQGGTFYEQYF	TGTGCCAGCAGACAGGGGGGGACTTTCTACGAGCAGTACTTC
.	TRBJ2-1	TRBD2	TRBV19	CASSILAAYNEQFF	TGTGCCAGTAGTATCCTAGCGGCTTACAATGAGCAGTTCTTC
.	TRBJ2-5	.	TRBV5-4	CASSLLPDGSETQYF	TGTGCCAGCAGCTTGTTACCTGATGGATCCGAGACCCAGTACTTC
.	TRBJ1-2	.	TRBV6-5	CASISDNYGYTF	TGTGCCAGCATCTCGGATAACTATGGCTACACCTTC
.	TRBJ2-3	.	TRBV25-1	CASSDSGHGNTQYF	TGTGCCAGCAGTGATAGCGGTCATGGAAATACGCAGTATTTT
.	TRBJ2-1	TRBD2	TRBV29-1	CSVEAGGEFF	TGCAGCGTTGAAGCGGGAGGAGAGTTCTTC
.	TRBJ2-1	TRBD2	TRBV7-9	CASTPRPGTSGINEQFF	TGTGCCAGCACCCCTCGGCCGGGGACTAGCGGGATCAATGAGCAGTTCTTC
.	TRBJ2-5	.	TRBV9	CASSGSGETQYF	TGTGCCAGCAGCGGGAGCGGGGAGACCCAGTACTTC
.	TRBJ2-7	.	TRBV7-9	CASSLDLYEQYF	TGTGCCAGCAGCTTAGACCTCTACGAGCAGTACTTC
.	TRBJ2-6	TRBD1	TRBV14	CASSDRDRLRPGANVLTF	TGTGCCAGCAGCGACCGGGACAGATTACGACCTGGGGCCAACGTCCTGACTTTC
once	TRBJ2-7	TRBD1	TRBV2	CASKRTGGSYEQYF	TGTGCCAGCAAGAGGACAGGGGGGTCCTACGAGCAGTACTTC
.	TRBJ2-2	TRBD1	TRBV7-2	CASSTWDRNTGELFF	TGTGCCAGCAGCACCTGGGACAGGAACACCGGGGAGCTGTTTTTT
.	TRBJ2-1	TRBD2	TRBV25-1	CASSDQRLAGDYEQFF	TGTGCCAGCAGTGACCAACGACTAGCGGGAGACTATGAGCAGTTCTTC
.	TRBJ2-7	.	TRBV27	CASGRTAIYEQYF	TGTGCCAGCGGAAGGACAGCGATCTACGAGCAGTACTTC